The clone carrying this T cell receptor beta chain came up a few times. Antigen unknown. This record comes from a study of identical twins. Findings of the study overall: Findings depended on cross-sectional statistics rather than tracking the same donors. Compared with unrelated sharing, twin-shared out-of-frame alpha sequences had more low-probability sequences.

TCRdb used MiXCR to reprocess the 5' RACE reads, holding one entry per CDR3 protein. The sample holds about 190,000 distinct CDR3 sequences, around 15% seen once. The CDR3 length is 13 residues. V gave up 5 bases and J gave up 7 bases, with 14 bases separating them. Each donor was a healthy Caucasian. These data also formed part of another study, on T cells expressing NK-cell markers.

The sequenced sample consisted of CD8+ T cells sorted from blood. The TCR was taken from a woman younger than 30 in good health. This chain joins TRBV12-3 or TRBV12-4 and TRBJ1-1, with D unresolved. For the CDR3, the DNA is TGTGCCAGCAGTGTCTATGTTACAGATGAAGCTTTCTTT. This codes for CASSVYVTDEAFF.